The 4 T cell receptor beta chains reported below all come from one sample, sequenced in a study of cytomegalovirus exposure and HLA in healthy donors. PCR was performed using 60 Vbeta and 13 Jbeta primers. The repertoire was sequenced with immunoSEQ multiplex PCR; TCRdb's copy has only in-frame clones and lacks some. The data contain about 76,000 clones, less than 80% of them singletons. The sample comprised PBMCs. These receptor sequences come from a woman aged 40-49 years in good health and CMV-seropositive.

The chain employs TRBV14 and TRBJ1-2, with 8 bases lining up with TRBD1. V shed 4 bases, J shed 1 base, and the junction held 11 bases outside the gene matches. Germline CDR1 is SGHDN and CDR2 is FVKESK. The CDR3 totals 17 residues. The CDR3 spells CASSPFFGQGSNYGYTF. CDR3 in DNA: TGTGCCAGCAGCCCATTTTTCGGACAGGGAAGTAACTATGGCTACACCTTC.

The rearrangement uses TRBV19 and TRBJ1-2, with TRBD1 matching 7 bases. Germline-derived CDR1 and CDR2 are LNHDA and SQIVND (reference sequence). The J segment lost 4 bases and the V segment lost 5 bases, leaving 13 bases of the junction unmatched. The CDR3 consists of 16 residues. The CDR3 reads CASSPPTGPHRYGYTF. The CDR3 region has the DNA TGTGCCAGTAGTCCGCCGACAGGGCCACACCGCTATGGCTACACCTTC.

A word on this clone: Other DNA sequences of this sample code for an identical CDR3. The CDR3 loop is CASKTRTGGNTEAFF. CDR3 in DNA: TGCGCCAGCAAGACCCGGACAGGCGGGAACACTGAAGCTTTCTTT. The V gene is TRBV5-1, the J gene TRBJ1-1; TRBD1 agrees at 7 bases. V was clipped by 6 bases and J by 1 base; unmatched bases: 9. Germline V gene lookup returns CDR1 SGHRS and CDR2 YFSETQ. The CDR3 has 15 amino acids.

CDR3 amino acids: CASSVGSSYEQYF. CDR3 sequence (DNA): TGTGCCAGCAGCGTTGGGAGTTCCTACGAGCAGTACTTC. V usage is TRBV9 and J usage is TRBJ2-7, with D possibly TRBD2 on 5 matching bases. CDR3 size: 13 residues. Trimming took 2 bases from V and 1 from J, leaving 7 bases between them. CDR1 and CDR2 from the germline V gene are SGDLS and YYNGEE.